This T cell receptor beta chain was obtained from a study of CD8 T cells in ankylosing spondylitis. Trimming pared 4 bases from V and 0 bases from J, leaving 9 bases between. The CDR3 contains 14 residues. CDR1 LNHDA and CDR2 SQIVND come from the germline V gene (reference sequence). Study-wide results and caveats: There was a TCR beta motif, made of several highly homologous variants, that appeared characteristic of ankylosing spondylitis blood.

As for this clonotype: Its antigen is unidentified.

In making TCR beta libraries, quantitative 5'-RACE with molecular barcodes was used. Via MiXCR, TCRdb re-called the 5' RACE reads, giving one row per CDR3 protein. Here the sample spans around 450,000 distinct CDR3 sequences, approximately 26% being singletons. Sequenced: blood, either unsorted or a sorted T cell fraction (not recorded which). The TCR originated in a male donor with ankylosing spondylitis. This chain connects TRBV19 to TRBJ1-1; tentatively, D is TRBD1 (5 bases). CDR3 nucleotides: TGTGCCAGTAGTAGAGGGGTACTGAACACTGAAGCTTTCTTT. Amino acid sequence: CASSRGVLNTEAFF.